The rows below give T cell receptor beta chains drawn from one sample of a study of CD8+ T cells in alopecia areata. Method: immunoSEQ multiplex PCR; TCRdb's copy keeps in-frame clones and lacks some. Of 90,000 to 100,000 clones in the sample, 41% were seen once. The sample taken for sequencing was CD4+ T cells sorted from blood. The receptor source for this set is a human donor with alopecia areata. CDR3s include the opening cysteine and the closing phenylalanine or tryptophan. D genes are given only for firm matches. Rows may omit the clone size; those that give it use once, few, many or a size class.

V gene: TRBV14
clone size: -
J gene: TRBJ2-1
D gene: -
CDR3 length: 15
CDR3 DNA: TGTGCCAGCAGTCGGGACTTCAGCTCCTACAATGAGCAGTTCTTC
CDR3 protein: CASSRDFSSYNEQFF

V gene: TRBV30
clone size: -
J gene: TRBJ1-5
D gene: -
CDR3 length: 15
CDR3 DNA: TGTGCCTGGGGCACGAGTGGAGGAAGCAATCAGCCCCAGCATTTT
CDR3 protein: CAWGTSGGSNQPQHF

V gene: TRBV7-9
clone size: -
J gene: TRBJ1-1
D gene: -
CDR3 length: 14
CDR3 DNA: TGTGCCAGCAGGTCTAACGGCCCGAACACTGAAGCTTTCTTT
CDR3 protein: CASRSNGPNTEAFF

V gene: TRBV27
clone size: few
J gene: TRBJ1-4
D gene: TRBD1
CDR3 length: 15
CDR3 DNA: TGTGCCAGCAGTCATTCTAGGACAGGGGGTGAAAAACTGTTTTTT
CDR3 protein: CASSHSRTGGEKLFF

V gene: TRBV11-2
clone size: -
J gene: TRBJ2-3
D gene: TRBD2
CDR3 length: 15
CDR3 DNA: TGTGCCAGCAGCTTAGAGACTAGCGTAACAGATACGCAGTATTTT
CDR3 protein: CASSLETSVTDTQYF

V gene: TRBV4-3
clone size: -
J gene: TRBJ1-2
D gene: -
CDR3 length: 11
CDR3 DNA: TGCGCCAGCAGCAGGGGAAATGCCTACACCTTC
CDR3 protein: CASSRGNAYTF

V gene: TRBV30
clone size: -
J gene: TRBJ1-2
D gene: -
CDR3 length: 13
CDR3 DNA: TGTGCCTGGAGTGTATTCGACAACTATGGCTACACCTTC
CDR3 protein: CAWSVFDNYGYTF

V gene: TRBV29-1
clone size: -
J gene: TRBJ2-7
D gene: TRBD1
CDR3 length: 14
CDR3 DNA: TGCAGCGTGGCTTGGACAGGGGGCTCCTACGAGCAGTACTTC
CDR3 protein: CSVAWTGGSYEQYF

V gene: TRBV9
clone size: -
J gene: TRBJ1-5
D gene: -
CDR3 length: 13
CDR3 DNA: TGTGCCAGCAGCAAAGACGGCGATCAGCCCCAGCATTTT
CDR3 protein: CASSKDGDQPQHF

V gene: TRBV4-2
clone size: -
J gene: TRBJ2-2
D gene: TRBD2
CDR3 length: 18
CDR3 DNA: TGTGCCAGCAGCCAATTGGGACTAGCGGGGATCAACACCGGGGAGCTGTTTTTT
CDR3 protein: CASSQLGLAGINTGELFF

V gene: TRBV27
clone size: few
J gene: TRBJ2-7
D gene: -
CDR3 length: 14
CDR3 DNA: TGTGCCAGCAGTTTACTCCCAGACTCCTACGAGCAGTACTTC
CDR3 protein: CASSLLPDSYEQYF

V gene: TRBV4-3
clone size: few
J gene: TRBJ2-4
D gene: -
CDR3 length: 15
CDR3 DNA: TGCGCCAGCAGCCATGGCACAGGGCAGAAAAACATTCAGTACTTC
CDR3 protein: CASSHGTGQKNIQYF

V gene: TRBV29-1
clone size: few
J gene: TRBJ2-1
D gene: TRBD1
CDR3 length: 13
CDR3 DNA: TGCAGCGTTAGGACAGGGAACTACAATGAGCAGTTCTTC
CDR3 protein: CSVRTGNYNEQFF

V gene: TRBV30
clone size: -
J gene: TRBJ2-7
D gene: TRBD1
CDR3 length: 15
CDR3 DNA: TGTGCCTGGAGTCCCCCGGGACAGGGTGGTGACGAGCAGTACTTC
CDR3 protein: CAWSPPGQGGDEQYF

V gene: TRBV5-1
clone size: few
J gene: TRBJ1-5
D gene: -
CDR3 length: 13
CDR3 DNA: TGCGCCAGCAGCTTGGCCTCGAATCAGCCCCAGCATTTT
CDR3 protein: CASSLASNQPQHF

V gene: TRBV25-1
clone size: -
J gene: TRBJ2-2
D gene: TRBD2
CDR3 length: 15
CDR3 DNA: TGTGCCAGCAGGACTAGCGGGAGGGCCACCGGGGAGCTGTTTTTT
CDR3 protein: CASRTSGRATGELFF

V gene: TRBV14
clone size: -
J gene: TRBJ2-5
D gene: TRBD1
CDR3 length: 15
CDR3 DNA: TGTGCCAGCAGCCCCAGGACAGGGGTTTTCGAGACCCAGTACTTC
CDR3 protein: CASSPRTGVFETQYF

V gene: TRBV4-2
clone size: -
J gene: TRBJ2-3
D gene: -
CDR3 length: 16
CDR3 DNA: TGTGCCAGCAGCCAAGGCGGGGTCCTCCGCACAGATACGCAGTATTTT
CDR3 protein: CASSQGGVLRTDTQYF